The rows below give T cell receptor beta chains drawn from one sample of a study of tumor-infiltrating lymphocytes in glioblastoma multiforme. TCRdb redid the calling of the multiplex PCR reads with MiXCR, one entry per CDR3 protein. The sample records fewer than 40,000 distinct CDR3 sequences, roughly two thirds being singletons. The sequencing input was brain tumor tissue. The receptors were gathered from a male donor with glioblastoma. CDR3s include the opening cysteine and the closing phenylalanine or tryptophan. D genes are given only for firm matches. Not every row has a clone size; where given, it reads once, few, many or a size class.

CASSSPGTSGREGADTQYF	TGTGCCAGCAGTTCCCCCGGGACTAGCGGGAGGGAAGGAGCAGATACGCAGTATTTT	TRBJ2-3	TRBV28	few	TRBD2
CSASSRRGGLDTQYF	TGCAGTGCTAGTTCTCGGCGGGGGGGCCTGGATACGCAGTATTTT	TRBJ2-3	TRBV20-1	.	TRBD2
CASSYGAGFGEQFF	TGTGCCAGCAGCTACGGCGCGGGCTTCGGTGAGCAGTTCTTC	TRBJ2-1	TRBV11-2	once	.
CASSQPQRF	TGTGCCAGCAGTCAGCCCCAGCGTTTT	TRBJ1-5	TRBV11-3	.	.
CASREPGGGMNRGYTF	TGTGCCAGCAGGGAGCCGGGCGGTGGGATGAATCGTGGCTACACCTTC	TRBJ1-2	TRBV6-2/TRBV6-3	.	.
CASSYRGRGECTILTHSNNEQFF	TGTGCCAGCAGTTACCGGGGCAGGGGGGAATGTACAATCCTAACCCACTCCAACAATGAGCAGTTCTTC	TRBJ2-1	TRBV6-7	.	.
CNVERQGRVYGYTF	TGCAACGTTGAAAGACAGGGGCGAGTCTATGGCTACACCTTC	TRBJ1-2	TRBV29-1	.	TRBD1
CAISAGRANTGELFF	TGTGCCATCAGTGCTGGTAGGGCGAACACCGGGGAGCTGTTTTTT	TRBJ2-2	TRBV10-3	.	.
CAISDGFVGGRFYEQYF	TGTGCCATCAGTGACGGGTTTGTAGGGGGAAGGTTCTACGAGCAATACTTC	TRBJ2-7	TRBV10-3	.	.
CASTDTLVPEKLFF	TGTGCCAGCACCGACACTTTAGTCCCTGAAAAACTGTTTTTT	TRBJ1-4	TRBV12-3/TRBV12-4	many	.
CSAHTLVYGYTF	TGCAGCGCACACACACTGGTATATGGCTACACCTTC	TRBJ1-2	TRBV29-1	.	.
CASSSPGGGTYEQYF	TGTGCCAGCAGTTCCCCAGGAGGGGGAACGTACGAGCAGTACTTC	TRBJ2-7	TRBV11-2	many	.
CANSVQPGEQYF	TGTGCCAACAGTGTACAACCTGGCGAGCAGTACTTC	TRBJ2-7	TRBV12-3/TRBV12-4	.	.
CSARDFWNEQFF	TGCAGTGCTAGAGATTTCTGGAATGAGCAGTTCTTC	TRBJ2-1	TRBV20-1	.	.
CVSSSYRTGIGGYTF	TGTGTCAGCAGCTCATACCGGACAGGAATAGGTGGCTACACCTTC	TRBJ1-2	TRBV11-2	.	TRBD1
CASSELWRGDDYGYTF	TGTGCCAGCAGCGAATTGTGGAGGGGTGACGACTATGGCTACACCTTC	TRBJ1-2	TRBV2	few	.
CASSLEPGLIDIQYF	TGTGCCAGCAGCTTGGAACCAGGGCTCATAGATATTCAGTATTTT	TRBJ2-3	TRBV5-5	.	.
CASSDAGVGNEQFF	TGTGCCAGCAGTGATGCGGGAGTAGGCAATGAGCAGTTCTTC	TRBJ2-1	TRBV6-1	many	TRBD2
CASSESVRGPGLVSDMQYF	TGTGCCAGCAGTGAGTCCGTGCGGGGACCGGGACTAGTCTCGGATATGCAGTATTTT	TRBJ2-3	TRBV6-1	.	TRBD2
CSAWSPISGAQYF	TGCAGTGCGTGGTCCCCGATAAGCGGGGCGCAGTATTTT	TRBJ2-3	TRBV20-1	.	TRBD2
CAGSWTSGSDSGAKNIQYF	TGCGCCGGCAGCTGGACTAGCGGGAGTGATTCTGGAGCCAAAAACATTCAGTACTTC	TRBJ2-4	TRBV5-1	.	TRBD2
CASIRGGSLDTQYF	TGTGCCAGTATCCGGGGAGGGAGTCTTGATACGCAGTATTTT	TRBJ2-3	TRBV12-3/TRBV12-4	.	TRBD2
CASSQGTGSSGNTIYF	TGTGCCAGCAGTCAGGGGACAGGGAGCTCTGGAAACACCATATATTTT	TRBJ1-3	TRBV12-3/TRBV12-4	many	TRBD1
CASSPFPGGPQETQYF	TGTGCCAGCAGCCCCTTTCCCGGGGGCCCCCAAGAGACCCAGTACTTC	TRBJ2-5	TRBV7-3	many	.
CASSLLAGSYEQYF	TGCGCCAGCAGCTTGCTAGCGGGATCCTACGAGCAGTACTTC	TRBJ2-7	TRBV5-1	many	TRBD2
CSATTNREFFATNEKLFF	TGCAGTGCTACAACTAACAGGGAATTTTTCGCAACTAATGAAAAACTGTTTTTT	TRBJ1-4	TRBV20-1	many	.
CASTKAPTQGNYVYTF	TGTGCCAGCACCAAGGCCCCGACTCAAGGAAACTATGTGTACACCTTC	TRBJ1-2	TRBV5-8	.	.
CASSLQRESHEQFF	TGTGCCAGCAGCTTACAGCGGGAGTCCCATGAGCAGTTCTTC	TRBJ2-1	TRBV5-5	.	TRBD2
CASSYTGVTEAFF	TGTGCCAGCAGTTACACAGGGGTCACTGAAGCTTTCTTT	TRBJ1-1	TRBV6-5	many	TRBD1
CAWSTLAGDTGELFF	TGTGCCTGGAGTACGTTAGCGGGGGATACCGGGGAGCTGTTTTTT	TRBJ2-2	TRBV30	once	TRBD2
CASSGGYGSYNEQFF	TGTGCCAGCAGCGGAGGGTACGGGTCCTACAATGAGCAGTTCTTC	TRBJ2-1	TRBV11-3	medium-sized	.
CASNFSSPALYEHYF	TGTGCCAGCAACTTCTCTAGCCCAGCACTATACGAGCATTACTTC	TRBJ2-7	TRBV11-2	.	.
CAIRRPGVNEQFF	TGTGCCATCCGTCGTCCGGGGGTCAATGAGCAGTTCTTC	TRBJ2-1	TRBV11-2	.	.
CASSLVDYEQYF	TGTGCCAGCAGCTTAGTAGACTACGAGCAGTACTTC	TRBJ2-7	TRBV7-9	many	.
CSARVSGSTDTQRF	TGCAGTGCTAGGGTTAGCGGGAGTACAGATACACAGCGTTTT	TRBJ2-3	TRBV20-1	.	TRBD2
CAGSQDSLAAAQETQYF	TGCGCCGGCAGCCAAGATAGTCTAGCGGCTGCTCAAGAGACCCAGTACTTC	TRBJ2-5	TRBV4-2	few	TRBD2
CASSGTDRAYTEAFF	TGTGCCAGCAGTGGGACGGACAGGGCTTACACTGAAGCTTTCTTT	TRBJ1-1	TRBV6-6	many	TRBD1
CSVTGSGSYNDQFF	TGCAGCGTAACAGGGTCAGGATCCTACAATGATCAGTTCTTC	TRBJ2-1	TRBV29-1	.	.
CASSFTNGIEQLF	TGTGCCAGCAGCTTCACAAACGGAATTGAGCAGCTCTTC	TRBJ2-1	TRBV11-3	.	.
CASSVETGGNTEVFF	TGTGCCAGCAGCGTGGAGACAGGGGGTAACACTGAAGTCTTCTTT	TRBJ1-1	TRBV5-4	once	TRBD1
CASGPGAADDTQYF	TGTGCCAGCGGCCCTGGGGCAGCCGACGATACGCAGTATTTT	TRBJ2-3	TRBV11-2	once	.
CASSQYTGTGVYGQYF	TGTGCCAGCAGCCAATACACCGGGACAGGTGTCTACGGGCAGTACTTC	TRBJ2-7	TRBV7-8	many	TRBD1
CASSFGLTTGTQCF	TGTGCCAGCAGCTTTGGCCTTACCACAGGTACGCAATGTTTT	TRBJ2-3	TRBV11-2	.	.
CASSLVRRAQGNEQFF	TGTGCCAGCAGCTTAGTCCGTCGCGCGCAGGGCAATGAGCAGTTCTTC	TRBJ2-1	TRBV11-1	.	.
CSTRDEGQGIGERYF	TGCAGTACTAGGGACGAGGGACAGGGAATTGGGGAGCGGTACTTC	TRBJ2-7	TRBV20-1	.	TRBD1
CASSSGPPTGELFF	TGTGCCAGCAGCTCGGGACCCCCCACCGGGGAGCTGTTTTTT	TRBJ2-2	TRBV11-3	.	.
CASSSPTRASLGTGELFF	TGTGCCAGCAGTTCCCCAACCCGGGCCTCTCTGGGGACCGGGGAGCTGTTTTTT	TRBJ2-2	TRBV6-2/TRBV6-3	.	.
CASSFLRQGGEQFF	TGTGCCAGCAGCTTTCTCAGGCAGGGGGGTGAGCAGTTCTTC	TRBJ2-1	TRBV11-2	.	.
CASSWQGAWGNTIYF	TGTGCCAGCAGTTGGCAGGGGGCATGGGGAAACACCATATATTTT	TRBJ1-3	TRBV6-5	many	TRBD1
CATSRGGETGELFF	TGTGCCACCTCAAGGGGAGGAGAGACCGGGGAGCTGTTTTTT	TRBJ2-2	TRBV6-5	.	.
CASNQPRQGASYGYTF	TGTGCCAGCAACCAACCCAGACAGGGGGCAAGCTACGGCTACACCTTC	TRBJ1-2	TRBV4-2	.	TRBD1
CSAGNREQYF	TGCAGTGCTGGAAATCGCGAGCAGTACTTC	TRBJ2-7	TRBV20-1	few	.
CASAPTEAFSYEQYF	TGTGCCAGCGCCCCGACAGAGGCTTTCTCCTACGAGCAGTACTTC	TRBJ2-7	TRBV14	.	.
CSASAAGTSGADTQYF	TGCAGTGCTTCCGCGGCCGGGACTAGTGGAGCAGATACGCAGTATTTT	TRBJ2-3	TRBV20-1	.	TRBD2
CASCSWVEANQPQHF	TGTGCCAGCTGCTCATGGGTTGAGGCCAATCAGCCCCAGCATTTT	TRBJ1-5	TRBV7-9	.	.
CASSLETGGNTEAFF	TGTGCCAGCAGCTTGGAGACAGGGGGTAACACTGAAGCTTTCTTT	TRBJ1-1	TRBV5-4	many	TRBD1
CASSQTGRSGEQYF	TGTGCCAGCAGCCAAACCGGGAGGTCGGGCGAGCAGTACTTC	TRBJ2-7	TRBV6-1	many	TRBD2